This passage covers 18 T cell receptor beta chains from one sample sequenced in a study of human T cells and chemical hapten exposure. It was the library that attached unique molecular identifiers to individual cDNA molecules. TCRdb re-called the reads through MiXCR, storing one row per CDR3 protein. Among several thousand distinct CDR3 sequences listed, over 45% were seen once. Treatment: therapeutic diphenylcyclopropenone sensitization with weekly scalp DPC. The material sequenced was whole blood, taken before DPC sensitization or 2, 6, or about 24 weeks after (not recorded which). The receptors stem from an adult with alopecia areata. Some clones in this sample may be carry-over from other donors' samples. This table probably holds off-target reads from a library built for another chain.

This clonotype was found a few times. This sequence joins TRBV6-5 and TRBJ2-4; 7 nucleotides align to TRBD1. Germline V gene lookup returns CDR1 MNHEY and CDR2 SVGAGI. The V gene end was trimmed by 5 bases and the J gene end by 3 bases; junction bases not matched to a gene: 4. This CDR3 has 14 residues. CDR3 protein: CASSTRDSKNIQYF. In DNA, the CDR3 is TGTGCCAGCAGTACCCGGGACAGCAAAAACATTCAGTACTTC.

The J gene is TRBJ2-3, the V gene TRBV6-6, with 8 nucleotides matching TRBD2. Germline V gene sequence: CDR1 MNHNY, CDR2 SVGAGI (reference sequence). The CDR3 sequence is 14 residues long. V lost 7 bases and J lost 5; bases outside the gene matches: 8. The CDR3 region is CASTEREPIDTQYF. The CDR3 DNA reads as TGTGCCAGCACTGAGCGGGAGCCGATAGATACGCAGTATTTT.

This clonotype was observed a few times. The rearrangement uses TRBV14 and TRBJ2-2, with no clear D. The length of the CDR3 is 12 residues. Trimming removed 4 bases from V and 4 bases from J, with 4 bases in between. CDR1 SGHDN and CDR2 FVKESK come from the germline V gene. This chain's CDR3 is CASSRTTGELFF. In DNA, the CDR3 is TGTGCCAGCAGCCGGACCACCGGGGAGCTGTTTTTT.

On this clonotype itself: One end of the junction fails to match germline, which may point to a read error. This chain joins TRBV7-7 and TRBJ2-3; TRBD1 agrees at 8 bases. Germline CDR1 and CDR2: SSHAT and FNYEAQ (reference sequence). There are 13 residues in the CDR3. CDR3 amino acids: CASSRDRTETQYF. CDR3 coding DNA: TGTGCTAGCAGCCGGGACAGGACGGAAACGCAGTATTTT.

The genes are TRBV5-1 and TRBJ2-5; D is possibly TRBD2 (6 bases). This CDR3 contains 17 residues. V was trimmed by 1 base and J by 1 base, leaving 17 bases between them. Germline lookup yields CDR1 SGHRS and CDR2 YFSETQ. CDR3 DNA: TGCGCCAGCAGCTTGCTGCCTGTATCGCGGGGCCAAGAGACCCAGTACTTC. Protein sequence: CASSLLPVSRGQETQYF. Full variable domain (remainder filled in from reference TRBV5-1 and TRBJ2-5): KAGVTQTPRYLIKTRGQQVTLSCSPISGHRSVSWYQQTPGQGLQFLFEYFSETQRNKGNFPGRFSGRQFSNSRSEMNVSTLELGDSALYLCASSLLPVSRGQETQYFGPGTRLLVL.

This clonotype was counted only a few times. The chain carries TRBV11-2 and TRBJ2-1; tentative D call: TRBD2 (6 bases). The CDR3 has 15 amino acids. Trimming took 1 base from V and 5 from J, leaving 12 bases between them. Germline assignment: CDR1 SGHAT and CDR2 FQNNGV. The CDR3, as DNA: TGTGCCAGCAGCTTAGGTGGCGGGATCCACAATGAGCAGTTCTTC. It translates to CASSLGGGIHNEQFF.

This clonotype was counted a few times. The CDR3 coding sequence is TGTGCCAGCAGTGATTTTTCGACTAGCGGCAACGGGGAGCTGTTTTTT. Protein product: CASSDFSTSGNGELFF. The chain couples TRBV2 to TRBJ2-2, with 9 bases aligning to TRBD2. V was pared by 3 bases and J by 7 bases, with 9 bases of the junction left unmatched. The CDR3 totals 16 residues. Germline lookup yields CDR1 SNHLY and CDR2 FYNNEI.

This chain connects TRBV6-2 or TRBV6-3 to TRBJ2-2, with D possibly being TRBD1 (6 bases). This CDR3 has 13 amino acids. Germline lookup yields CDR1 MNHEY and CDR2 SVGEGT. The V gene lost 6 bases and the J gene lost 5 bases, with 10 bases spanning the gap. CDR3 nucleotides: TGTGCCAGCAGAAACACAGGGACCGGGGAGCTGTTTTTT. This translates into CASRNTGTGELFF.

This clonotype was detected only a few times. This rearrangement joins TRBV7-6 to TRBJ2-5; D remains unclear. With 5 bases removed from V and 4 bases from J, the gap between germline ends came to 8 bases. The CDR3 runs to 12 residues. Germline V gene data show CDR1 as SGHVS and CDR2 as FNYEAQ. As DNA, the CDR3 is TGTGCCAGCAGCCAATACACAGAGACCCAGTACTTC. It encodes CASSQYTETQYF.

This clonotype was seen a handful of times. The gene calls are TRBV29-1 and TRBJ2-7; D unclear. CDR3 length equals 14 residues. The germline V gene encodes CDR1 SQVTM and CDR2 ANQGSEA. With 6 bases removed from V and 5 bases from J, the gap between germline ends came to 20 bases. The DNA for the CDR3 is TGCAGCGTCCTCAGGTACAGCCCCAGGAACGAGCAGTACTTC. Encoded protein: CSVLRYSPRNEQYF.

The CDR3 region is CASSFGLGLWRGEQFF. The DNA of the CDR3 is TGTGCCAGCAGTTTTGGCCTGGGACTCTGGCGGGGTGAGCAGTTCTTC. The rearrangement uses TRBV28 and TRBJ2-1, with D perhaps TRBD2 (6 bases). Germline CDR1 and CDR2: MDHEN and SYDVKM. The CDR3 is made up of 16 amino acids. V was clipped by 3 bases and J by 9 bases, with 21 bases between them.

V gene TRBV5-5 combines with J gene TRBJ2-1; D perhaps matches TRBD1 (5 bases). V was shortened by 7 bases and J by 4 bases, with 18 bases between the two germline ends. The CDR3 has 15 amino acids. Germline V gene data show CDR1 as SGHKS and CDR2 as YYEKEE (reference sequence). CDR3 residues: CASYPAAGLYNEQFF. Written as DNA, the CDR3 is TGTGCCAGCTACCCCGCAGCAGGGCTTTACAATGAGCAGTTCTTC.

The rearrangement uses TRBV19 and TRBJ2-1; possibly TRBD2 for D (5 bases). The CDR3 is made up of 19 amino acids. Trimming removed 1 base from V and 0 bases from J, with 19 bases in between. Germline assignment: CDR1 LNHDA and CDR2 SQIVND (reference sequence). The CDR3 loop reads CASSIGLLSGTSSYNEQFF. The DNA for the CDR3 is TGTGCCAGTAGTATAGGCCTCTTGAGCGGAACGAGCTCCTACAATGAGCAGTTCTTC.

The V and J genes are TRBV28 and TRBJ2-7, with TRBD1 identical over 9 bases. After removal of 4 bases from V and 9 bases from J, the junction contained 10 bases not matched to a gene. Germline V gene data show CDR1 as MDHEN and CDR2 as SYDVKM. There are 14 residues in the CDR3. This CDR3 is CASSSPGQGVLQYF. The DNA of the CDR3 is TGTGCCAGCAGTTCACCGGGACAGGGTGTTCTGCAGTACTTC.

The CDR3 here is CASSPADRSKGDTQYF. DNA of the CDR3: TGCGCCAGCAGCCCCGCCGACAGGTCCAAAGGGGATACGCAGTATTTT. This chain links TRBV5-1 with TRBJ2-3, with D possibly matching TRBD1 (6 bases). V dropped 4 bases and J dropped 6 bases, with 21 bases sitting between them. The CDR3 length is 16 residues. In germline, CDR1 is SGHRS, CDR2 YFSETQ.

The gene calls are TRBV14 and TRBJ2-7; D may be TRBD1 (5 bases). Germline CDR1 and CDR2: SGHDN and FVKESK. CDR3 length equals 14 residues. Between the trimmed V and J ends, which lost 4 bases and 4 bases, there was a span of 14 bases. The CDR3 loop reads CASSPKTARYEQYF. The CDR3 nucleotides are TGTGCCAGCAGCCCCAAGACAGCGAGGTACGAGCAGTACTTC.

The chain combines TRBV11-2 with TRBJ2-3, with no clear D. This CDR3 has 15 amino acids. Trimming took off 5 bases at V and 3 bases at J, with 15 bases between the two ends. The germline V gene has CDR1 SGHAT and CDR2 FQNNGV. CDR3 sequence (DNA): TGTGCCAGCAGCATACGGCCGGTTTCGACAGATACGCAGTATTTT. Amino acids: CASSIRPVSTDTQYF.

The chain joins TRBV11-1 to TRBJ2-2; D is undetermined. CDR1 SGHAT and CDR2 FQDESV come from the germline V gene (reference sequence). V was clipped by 3 bases and J by 6 bases, with 2 bases between them. CDR3 size: 11 residues. In DNA, the CDR3 is TGTGCCAGCAGCTTCGCCGGGGAGCTGTTTTTT. Translated, it gives CASSFAGELFF.